Described below is a single TCR beta chain sequence and its context. No antigen is known for it. These data originate in a study of T cell responses to AZD1222 COVID-19 vaccine. General study results and limits: The study reported that nearly half of spike-specific TCRs target unmutated variant regions. Among the donors, most were white British and more were female, and clonal diversity was possibly underestimated. AZD1222 recipients seropositive at baseline numbered only 6 or 7. The study found Spike-specific TCR breadth and depth rose after two AZD1222 doses.

Trimming removed 0 bases from V and 1 base from J, with 4 bases in between. The CDR3 length is 13 residues. The V gene's germline CDR1 is SGHDT and CDR2 YYEEEE. The repertoire was sequenced with immunoSEQ multiplex PCR; TCRdb's copy has only in-frame clones and lacks some. Among roughly 80,000 clones, roughly 90% were seen once, and the ten largest hold roughly 4.3%. Sample: peripheral blood, taken on day 0 of MenACWY control vaccination. This sequence was found in an adult in good health. The chain joins TRBV5-6 to TRBJ1-1; D unclear. The CDR3 nucleotides are TGTGCCAGCAGCTTGGGGTGGAACACTGAAGCTTTCTTT. Encoded protein: CASSLGWNTEAFF.